This T cell receptor beta chain was sequenced during a study of T cell clonality in common variable immunodeficiency. Study-wide results and limits: Shared TCRbeta clones were fewer between CVID subjects than controls.

CDR3 length: 11 amino acids. Germline CDR1 is KGHSH and CDR2 is LQKENI. This clone has only a few counts. No antigen is known for it. Coverage ceases 3 residues before the CDR3 finishes, and the germline J gene fills in the end. Sequencing input was equivalent genomic DNA from CVID and controls. Sequencing was performed with immunoSEQ multiplex PCR; in TCRdb, only in-frame clones are kept and a portion is missing. This sample carries over 40,000 clones, none of them present only once. Each donor provided about 5 to 8 ml of heparinized whole blood. The sequenced sample consisted of peripheral blood mononuclear cells. The source is a person between 18 and 75 years old in good health. V gene TRBV18 combines with J gene TRBJ1-2; D is uncertain. The part of the CDR3 DNA that was read is TGTGCCAGCTCGGACTCCTACGAC. Its translation: CASSDSYD. From start to end, the CDR3 is CASSDSYDYTF.